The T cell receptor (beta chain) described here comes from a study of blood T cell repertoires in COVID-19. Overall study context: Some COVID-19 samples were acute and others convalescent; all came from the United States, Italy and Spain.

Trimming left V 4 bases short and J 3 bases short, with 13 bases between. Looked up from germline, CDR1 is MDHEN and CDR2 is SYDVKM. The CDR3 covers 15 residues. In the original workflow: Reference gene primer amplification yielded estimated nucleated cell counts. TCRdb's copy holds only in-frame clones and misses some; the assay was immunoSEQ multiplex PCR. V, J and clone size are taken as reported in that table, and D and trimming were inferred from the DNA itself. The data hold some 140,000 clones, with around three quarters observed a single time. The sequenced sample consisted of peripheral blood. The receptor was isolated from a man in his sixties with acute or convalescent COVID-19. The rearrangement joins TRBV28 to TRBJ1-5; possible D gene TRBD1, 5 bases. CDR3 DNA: TGTGCCAGCAGTTCCCCAGGGATAATCAATCAGCCCCAGCATTTT. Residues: CASSSPGIINQPQHF.